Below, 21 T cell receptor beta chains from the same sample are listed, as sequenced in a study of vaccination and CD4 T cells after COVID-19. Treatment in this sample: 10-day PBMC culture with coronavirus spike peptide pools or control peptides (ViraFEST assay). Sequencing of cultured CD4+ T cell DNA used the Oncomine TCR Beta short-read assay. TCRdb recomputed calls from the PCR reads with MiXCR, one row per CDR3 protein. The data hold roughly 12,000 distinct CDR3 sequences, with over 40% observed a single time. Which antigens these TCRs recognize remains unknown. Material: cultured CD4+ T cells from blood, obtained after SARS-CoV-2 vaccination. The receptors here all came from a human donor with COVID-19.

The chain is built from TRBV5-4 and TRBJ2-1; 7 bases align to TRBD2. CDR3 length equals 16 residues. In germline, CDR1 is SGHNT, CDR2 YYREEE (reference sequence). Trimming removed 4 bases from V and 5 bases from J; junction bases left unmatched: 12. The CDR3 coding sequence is TGTGCCAGCAGCGGTGCCGGGAGCGGGGCAAACAATGAGCAGTTCTTC. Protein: CASSGAGSGANNEQFF.

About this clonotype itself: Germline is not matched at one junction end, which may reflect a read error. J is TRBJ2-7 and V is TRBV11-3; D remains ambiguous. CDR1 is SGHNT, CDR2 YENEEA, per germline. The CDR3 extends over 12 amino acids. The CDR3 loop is CASSSGSHEQYF. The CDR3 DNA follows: TGTGCCAGCAGCTCCGGCTCCCACGAGCAGTACTTC.

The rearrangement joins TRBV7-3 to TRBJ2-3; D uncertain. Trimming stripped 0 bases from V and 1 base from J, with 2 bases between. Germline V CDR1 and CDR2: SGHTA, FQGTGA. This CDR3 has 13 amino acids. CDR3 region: CASSLTGTDTQYF. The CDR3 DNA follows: TGTGCCAGCAGCTTAACAGGCACAGATACGCAGTATTTT.

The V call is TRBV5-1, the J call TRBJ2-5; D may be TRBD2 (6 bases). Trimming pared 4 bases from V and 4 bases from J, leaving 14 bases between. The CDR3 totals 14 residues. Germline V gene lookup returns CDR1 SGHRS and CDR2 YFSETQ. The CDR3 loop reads CASSPQLGGETQYF. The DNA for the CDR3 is TGCGCCAGCAGCCCCCAGTTGGGGGGAGAGACCCAGTACTTC.

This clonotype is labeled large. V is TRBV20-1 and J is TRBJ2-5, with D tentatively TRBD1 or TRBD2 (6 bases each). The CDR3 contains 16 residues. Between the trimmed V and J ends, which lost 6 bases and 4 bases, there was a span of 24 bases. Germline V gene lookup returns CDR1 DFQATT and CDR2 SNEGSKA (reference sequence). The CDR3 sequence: CSASRVGGFSGETQYF. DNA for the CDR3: TGCAGTGCCAGTCGTGTCGGGGGCTTTTCGGGAGAGACCCAGTACTTC.

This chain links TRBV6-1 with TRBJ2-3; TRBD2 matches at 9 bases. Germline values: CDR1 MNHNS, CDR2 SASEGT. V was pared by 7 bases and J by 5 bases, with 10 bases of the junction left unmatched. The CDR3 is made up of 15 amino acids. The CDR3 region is CASMGAGGRGDTQYF. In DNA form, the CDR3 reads TGTGCCAGCATGGGGGCGGGGGGGCGCGGAGATACGCAGTATTTT.

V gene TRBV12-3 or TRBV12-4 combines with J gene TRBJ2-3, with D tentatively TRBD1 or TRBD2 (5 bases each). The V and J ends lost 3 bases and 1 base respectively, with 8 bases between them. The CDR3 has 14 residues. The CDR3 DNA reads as TGTGCCAGCAGTTTTAGGGGAGGCACAGATACGCAGTATTTT. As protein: CASSFRGGTDTQYF.

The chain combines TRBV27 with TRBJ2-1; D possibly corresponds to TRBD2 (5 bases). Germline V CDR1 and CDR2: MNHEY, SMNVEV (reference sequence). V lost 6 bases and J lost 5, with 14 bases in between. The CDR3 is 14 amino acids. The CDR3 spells CASSGRAVNNEQFF. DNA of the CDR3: TGTGCCAGCAGCGGGCGGGCCGTAAACAATGAGCAGTTCTTC.

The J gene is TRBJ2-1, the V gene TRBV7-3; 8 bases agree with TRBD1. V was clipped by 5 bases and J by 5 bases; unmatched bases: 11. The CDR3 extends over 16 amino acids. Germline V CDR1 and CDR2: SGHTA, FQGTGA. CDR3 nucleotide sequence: TGTGCCAGCAGCGTCGGACAGGGCCAAACACACAATGAGCAGTTCTTC. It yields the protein CASSVGQGQTHNEQFF.

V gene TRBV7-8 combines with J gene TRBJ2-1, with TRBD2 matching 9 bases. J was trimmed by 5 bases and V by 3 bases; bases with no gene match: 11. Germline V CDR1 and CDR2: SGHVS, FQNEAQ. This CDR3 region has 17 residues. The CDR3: CASSFMGASGVNNEQFF. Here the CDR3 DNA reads TGTGCCAGCAGCTTTATGGGTGCTAGCGGGGTTAACAATGAGCAGTTCTTC. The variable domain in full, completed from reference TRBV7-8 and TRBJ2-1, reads GAGVSQSPRYKVAKRGQDVALRCDPISGHVSLFWYQQALGQGPEFLTYFQNEAQLDKSGLPSDRFFAERPEGSVSTLKIQRTQQEDSAVYLCASSFMGASGVNNEQFFGPGTRLTVL.

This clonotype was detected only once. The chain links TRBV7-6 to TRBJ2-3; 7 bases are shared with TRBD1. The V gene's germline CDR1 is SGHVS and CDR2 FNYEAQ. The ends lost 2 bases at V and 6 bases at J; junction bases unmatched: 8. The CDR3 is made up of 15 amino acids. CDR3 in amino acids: CASSLPLTGSDTQYF. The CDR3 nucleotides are TGTGCCAGCAGCTTACCCCTGACAGGGTCGGATACGCAGTATTTT. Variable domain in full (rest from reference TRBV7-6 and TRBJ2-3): GAGVSQSPRYKVTKRGQDVALRCDPISGHVSLYWYRQALGQGPEFLTYFNYEAQQDKSGLPNDRFSAERPEGSISTLTIQRTEQRDSAMYRCASSLPLTGSDTQYFGPGTRLTVL.

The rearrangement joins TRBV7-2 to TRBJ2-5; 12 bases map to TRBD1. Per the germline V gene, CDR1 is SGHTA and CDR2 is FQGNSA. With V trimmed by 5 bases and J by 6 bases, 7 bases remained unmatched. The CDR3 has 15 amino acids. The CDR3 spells CASSARDRGPKTQYF. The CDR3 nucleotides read TGTGCCAGCAGCGCTCGGGACAGGGGGCCGAAGACCCAGTACTTC.

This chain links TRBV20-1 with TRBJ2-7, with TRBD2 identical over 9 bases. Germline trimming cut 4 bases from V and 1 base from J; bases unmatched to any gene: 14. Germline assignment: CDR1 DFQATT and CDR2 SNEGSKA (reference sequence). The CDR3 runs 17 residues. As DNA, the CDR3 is TGCAGTGCTACCCGACTTAGCGGGGGCCCCACGTCCTACGAGCAGTACTTC. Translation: CSATRLSGGPTSYEQYF.

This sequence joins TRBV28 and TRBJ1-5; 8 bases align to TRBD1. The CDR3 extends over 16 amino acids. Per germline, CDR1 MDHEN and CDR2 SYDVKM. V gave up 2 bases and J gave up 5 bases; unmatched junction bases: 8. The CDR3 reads CASSLRLGQGDQPQHF. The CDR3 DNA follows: TGTGCCAGCAGTTTACGTCTCGGACAGGGCGATCAGCCCCAGCATTTT.

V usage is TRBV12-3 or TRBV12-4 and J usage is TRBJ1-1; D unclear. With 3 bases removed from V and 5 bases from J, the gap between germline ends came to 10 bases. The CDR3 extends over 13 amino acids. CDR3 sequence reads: CASSFNRHTEAFF. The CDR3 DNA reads TGTGCCAGCAGTTTTAATCGGCATACTGAAGCTTTCTTT.

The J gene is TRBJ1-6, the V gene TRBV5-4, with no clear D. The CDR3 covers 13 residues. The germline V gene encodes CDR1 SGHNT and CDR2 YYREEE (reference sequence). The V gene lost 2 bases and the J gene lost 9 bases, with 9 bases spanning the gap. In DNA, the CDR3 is TGTGCCAGCAGCTTAGACGATGGTTCACCCCTCCACTTT. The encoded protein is CASSLDDGSPLHF.

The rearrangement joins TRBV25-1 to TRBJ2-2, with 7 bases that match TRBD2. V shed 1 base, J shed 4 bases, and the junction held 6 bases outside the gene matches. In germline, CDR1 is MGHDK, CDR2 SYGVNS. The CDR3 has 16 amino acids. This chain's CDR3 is CASSEFSPGGTGELFF. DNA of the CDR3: TGTGCCAGCAGTGAATTTAGCCCGGGGGGCACCGGGGAGCTGTTTTTT.

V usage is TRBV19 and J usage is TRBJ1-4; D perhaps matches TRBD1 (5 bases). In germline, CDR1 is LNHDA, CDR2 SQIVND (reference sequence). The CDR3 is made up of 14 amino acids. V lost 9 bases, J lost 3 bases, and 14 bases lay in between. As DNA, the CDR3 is TGTGCCAGCTCCGGGGGTCTATCTAATGAAAAACTGTTTTTT. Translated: CASSGGLSNEKLFF. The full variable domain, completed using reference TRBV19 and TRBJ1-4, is DGGITQSPKYLFRKEGQNVTLSCEQNLNHDAMYWYRQDPGQGLRLIYYSQIVNDFQKGDIAEGYSVSREKKESFPLTVTSAQKNPTAFYLCASSGGLSNEKLFFGSGTQLSVL.

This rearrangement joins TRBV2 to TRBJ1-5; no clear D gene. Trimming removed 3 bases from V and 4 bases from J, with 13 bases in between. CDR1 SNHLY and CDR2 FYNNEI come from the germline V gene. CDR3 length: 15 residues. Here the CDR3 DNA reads TGTGCCAGCAGTGATAAGAAGACGAGAAATCAGCCCCAGCATTTT. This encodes CASSDKKTRNQPQHF.

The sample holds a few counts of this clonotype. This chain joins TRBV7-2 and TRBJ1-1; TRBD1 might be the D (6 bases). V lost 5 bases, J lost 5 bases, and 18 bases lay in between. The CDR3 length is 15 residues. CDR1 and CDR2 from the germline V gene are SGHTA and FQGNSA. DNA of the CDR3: TGTGCCAGCAGCCTAACCAGGGGAGGAAGGACTGAAGCTTTCTTT. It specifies CASSLTRGGRTEAFF.

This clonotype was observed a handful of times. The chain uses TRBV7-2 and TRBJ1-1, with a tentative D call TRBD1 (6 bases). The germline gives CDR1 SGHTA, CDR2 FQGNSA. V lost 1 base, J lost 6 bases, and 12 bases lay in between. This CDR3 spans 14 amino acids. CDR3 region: CASSLDQGSAEAFF. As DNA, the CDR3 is TGTGCCAGCAGCTTAGACCAGGGGTCCGCTGAAGCTTTCTTT.